One T cell receptor (beta chain) is described in this entry. What the recovered Cohort 3 donors had was two negative PCRs, clearance, or symptom resolution. Per the authors' pipeline: For nucleated cells, counts were estimated from reference gene primer amplification. The table came from immunoSEQ multiplex PCR; TCRdb's copy has only in-frame clones and leaves some out. D and trimming come from the DNA, and the V and J calls and clone size come from that table. The data show hundreds of thousands of clones, with 85% seen just once and 2% to 3% held by the top ten. The data derive from a study of blood T cell repertoires in COVID-19. The wider study: Sample material is recorded as cDNA or gDNA derived from T cells, B-cell-depleted T cells, or PBMCs.

This CDR3 region has 12 residues. V shed 2 bases and J shed 7 bases, with 8 bases lying between them. The germline V gene has CDR1 LNHDA and CDR2 SQIVND (reference sequence). This receptor was identified in a woman between 45 and 60 years old who had recovered from COVID-19. Sequenced sample: PBMCs or T cells enriched from blood (not recorded which). The gene calls are TRBV19 and TRBJ1-1; no firm D call. The CDR3 DNA follows: TGTGCCAGTAGTATATATAGTGGTGAAGCTTTCTTT. It specifies CASSIYSGEAFF.